This T cell receptor (beta chain) comes out of a study of blood T cell repertoires in COVID-19. As handled by the study authors: Nucleated cell number was recorded as an estimate derived from reference gene primer amplification. The method was immunoSEQ multiplex PCR; TCRdb's version includes in-frame clones alone and lacks a portion of them. Clonal size and the V and J genes are those of that table, whereas D and trimming came from the DNA. The data contain around 130,000 clones, around 82% of them singletons. The CDR3 loop spans 11 amino acids. The germline V gene has CDR1 MRHNA and CDR2 SNTAGT. V was pared by 6 bases and J by 6 bases, with 8 bases between.

The receptor was isolated from a man in his sixties with acute or convalescent COVID-19. The chain employs TRBV6-4 and TRBJ1-1, with D unclear. The sequenced sample consisted of peripheral blood. The CDR3 loop reads CASRNGAEAFF. The CDR3, as DNA: TGTGCCAGCAGAAATGGAGCTGAAGCTTTCTTT.